These T cell receptor beta chains were read from a single sample in a study of cytomegalovirus exposure and HLA in healthy donors. Only in-frame clones appear in the TCRdb table, and some are missing; sequencing was by immunoSEQ multiplex PCR. Seen here are 200,000 to 250,000 clones, around 80% observed once, and the top ten hold over 11%. The sequencing input was PBMCs. All receptors come from a young woman in good health and CMV-seropositive. Each CDR3 is given with its conserved first and last residue. A D gene is named only where the DNA matches it firmly. Size is omitted from some rows. Given values are once, few, many or a class for expanded clones.

clone size: once
J gene: TRBJ2-7
V gene: TRBV5-1
D gene: NA
CDR3 DNA: TGCGCCAGCAGCTTGGCAGGGGACTCCTACGAGCAGTACTTC
CDR3 protein: CASSLAGDSYEQYF

clone size: NA
J gene: TRBJ1-1
V gene: TRBV6-5
D gene: NA
CDR3 DNA: TGTGCCAGCAGTTACTCGGCAGGGAAGGTGAACACTGAAGCTTTCTTT
CDR3 protein: CASSYSAGKVNTEAFF

clone size: NA
J gene: TRBJ2-2
V gene: TRBV5-1
D gene: NA
CDR3 DNA: TGCGCCAGCAGCTCCGCGGGACCCGAGACCGGGGAGCTGTTTTTT
CDR3 protein: CASSSAGPETGELFF

clone size: NA
J gene: TRBJ2-7
V gene: TRBV5-1
D gene: NA
CDR3 DNA: TGCGCCAGCAGCCTTGGACAGAGCTACGAGCAGTACTTC
CDR3 protein: CASSLGQSYEQYF

clone size: NA
J gene: TRBJ2-7
V gene: TRBV11-2
D gene: TRBD2
CDR3 DNA: TGTGCCAGCAGCCCTGTTTTGGGAGGGAAGTACTTC
CDR3 protein: CASSPVLGGKYF

clone size: NA
J gene: TRBJ2-7
V gene: TRBV7-9
D gene: NA
CDR3 DNA: TGTGCCAGCAGCTCTCCCCGTGATGAGCAGTACTTC
CDR3 protein: CASSSPRDEQYF

clone size: NA
J gene: TRBJ1-2
V gene: TRBV29-1
D gene: NA
CDR3 DNA: TGCAGCGTTGAAGGGAGGTATGGCTACACCTTC
CDR3 protein: CSVEGRYGYTF

clone size: NA
J gene: TRBJ1-2
V gene: TRBV5-1
D gene: TRBD1
CDR3 DNA: TGCGCCAGCAGTTCGGGACAGCCGAGTAAAGGCTACACCTTC
CDR3 protein: CASSSGQPSKGYTF

clone size: few
J gene: TRBJ1-2
V gene: TRBV2
D gene: NA
CDR3 DNA: TGTGCCAGCGTTCAAGGGCCCGACTATGGCTACACCTTC
CDR3 protein: CASVQGPDYGYTF

clone size: NA
J gene: TRBJ2-7
V gene: TRBV5-1
D gene: NA
CDR3 DNA: TGCGCCAGCAGAAAACAGGGTCCGTACGAGCAGTACTTC
CDR3 protein: CASRKQGPYEQYF

clone size: NA
J gene: TRBJ1-5
V gene: TRBV6-6
D gene: NA
CDR3 DNA: TGTGCCAGCTCCTCCAGTAGCAATCAGCCCCAGCATTTT
CDR3 protein: CASSSSSNQPQHF

clone size: NA
J gene: TRBJ2-7
V gene: TRBV7-2
D gene: NA
CDR3 DNA: TGTGCCAGCAGCTTATCCCTCGGGCAGCAGATTTCCTACGAGCAGTACTTC
CDR3 protein: CASSLSLGQQISYEQYF

clone size: NA
J gene: TRBJ2-1
V gene: TRBV15
D gene: TRBD1
CDR3 DNA: TGTGCCACCAGCGGCCGGGACAGGGTCTATGAGCAGTTCTTC
CDR3 protein: CATSGRDRVYEQFF

clone size: NA
J gene: TRBJ2-1
V gene: TRBV5-6
D gene: NA
CDR3 DNA: TGTGCCAGCAGCTTGGCCGGATTCATGGACAGCTCACAGAATGAGCAGTTCTTC
CDR3 protein: CASSLAGFMDSSQNEQFF

clone size: NA
J gene: TRBJ1-1
V gene: TRBV30
D gene: NA
CDR3 DNA: TGTGCCTGGAGAATGGGAGATGTTCACACTGAAGCTTTCTTT
CDR3 protein: CAWRMGDVHTEAFF

clone size: NA
J gene: TRBJ1-5
V gene: TRBV4-2
D gene: NA
CDR3 DNA: TGTGCCAGCAGCCAAGGCGTCGGGGCCTATAGCAATCAGCCCCAGCATTTT
CDR3 protein: CASSQGVGAYSNQPQHF

clone size: once
J gene: TRBJ1-2
V gene: TRBV19
D gene: NA
CDR3 DNA: TGTGCCAGTAGTATAGGAGGCACCTATGGCTACACCTTC
CDR3 protein: CASSIGGTYGYTF

clone size: NA
J gene: TRBJ2-1
V gene: TRBV30
D gene: NA
CDR3 DNA: TGTGCCTGGAGAGAGGACACCAATGAGCAGTTCTTC
CDR3 protein: CAWREDTNEQFF

clone size: NA
J gene: TRBJ2-7
V gene: TRBV12-5
D gene: TRBD1
CDR3 DNA: TGTGCTAGTGGTGCCATAGGGACAGGTGACTCCTACGAGCAGTACTTC
CDR3 protein: CASGAIGTGDSYEQYF

clone size: NA
J gene: TRBJ1-2
V gene: TRBV5-8
D gene: TRBD1
CDR3 DNA: TGTGCCAGCAGCTCCGGACAGGTTTATGGCTACACCTTC
CDR3 protein: CASSSGQVYGYTF

clone size: NA
J gene: TRBJ2-3
V gene: TRBV5-6
D gene: NA
CDR3 DNA: TGTGCCAGCAGCTTGGCAGGCAGGCCCCTCATCGGTATAACAGATACGCAGTATTTT
CDR3 protein: CASSLAGRPLIGITDTQYF

clone size: NA
J gene: TRBJ2-1
V gene: TRBV30
D gene: TRBD2
CDR3 DNA: TGTGCCTGGAGCCCGACTAGCGTAAACAATGAGCAGTTCTTC
CDR3 protein: CAWSPTSVNNEQFF

clone size: NA
J gene: TRBJ2-7
V gene: TRBV27
D gene: TRBD2
CDR3 DNA: TGTGCCAGCAGTTACTGGACTAGCGGGAGGAGGGAGCAGTACTTC
CDR3 protein: CASSYWTSGRREQYF

clone size: NA
J gene: TRBJ2-7
V gene: TRBV5-4
D gene: NA
CDR3 DNA: TGTGCCAGCAGCGGTAACAGCTACGAGCAGTACTTC
CDR3 protein: CASSGNSYEQYF

clone size: NA
J gene: TRBJ2-7
V gene: TRBV5-1
D gene: NA
CDR3 DNA: TGCGCCAGCAGCTCCGGCCTGCTGTCCTACGAGCAGTACTTC
CDR3 protein: CASSSGLLSYEQYF